This is a list of T cell receptor beta chains from one sample in a study of human T cells and chemical hapten exposure. One entry per CDR3 protein, called by TCRdb with MiXCR from the RACE reads. The sample lists some 77,000 distinct CDR3 sequences; approximately 10% were seen once. The sequencing here drew on whole blood, taken in connection with sensitization to the hapten diphenylcyclopropenone (DPC). The receptors were gathered from a woman aged 45-65 years with alopecia areata. Some clones in this sample may be carry-over from other donors' samples. CDR3s include the opening cysteine and the closing phenylalanine or tryptophan. Fields, in order: D gene, V gene, clone size, J gene, CDR3 length, CDR3 DNA, CDR3 protein. D genes are given only for firm matches. Some rows mark clone size as missing; the rest say once, few, many or name a class of expanded clone.

.	TRBV9	few	TRBJ2-7	16	TGTGCCAGCAGCGTAGGTGGCTTCCAGAGGGTCTACGAGCAGTACTTC	CASSVGGFQRVYEQYF
.	TRBV3-1	.	TRBJ1-6	14	TGTGCCAGCAGCCAAGTGCGTATTGGGCCTCACCTCCACTTT	CASSQVRIGPHLHF
TRBD2	TRBV11-2	.	TRBJ2-3	15	TGTGCCAGCAGCTTAGAAGGACTAGCGCCAGATACGCAGTATTTT	CASSLEGLAPDTQYF
TRBD2	TRBV7-6	.	TRBJ2-2	16	TGTGCCAGCAGCTTAGAAAGCGGGACCGACACCGGGGAGCTGTTTTTT	CASSLESGTDTGELFF
.	TRBV3-1	few	TRBJ2-3	16	TGTGCCAGCAGCCAAGCGACAGGGGAGGGAACAGATACGCAGTATTTT	CASSQATGEGTDTQYF
.	TRBV11-2	few	TRBJ2-7	15	TGTGCCAGCAGCTTCGCGTCCGGGGACTCCTACGAGCAGTACTTC	CASSFASGDSYEQYF
TRBD2	TRBV6-6	many	TRBJ2-1	14	TGTGCCAGCAGTTACCTCAGCGGGATCGGTGAGCAGTTCTTC	CASSYLSGIGEQFF
.	TRBV28	.	TRBJ2-1	15	TGTGCCAGCAGTAGACTCCGGGGCGTCGACAATGAGCAGTTCTTC	CASSRLRGVDNEQFF
.	TRBV7-3	.	TRBJ1-1	12	TGTGCCAGCAGCTCCCTCAGGGCCGAAGCTTTCTTT	CASSSLRAEAFF
.	TRBV11-2	few	TRBJ1-4	16	TGTGCCAGCAGCTACAGCCTTACTGCAACTAATGAAAAACTGTTTTTT	CASSYSLTATNEKLFF
.	TRBV12-3/TRBV12-4	.	TRBJ2-3	13	TGTGCCAGCAGTTTGGGGACGACAGATACGCAGTATTTT	CASSLGTTDTQYF
TRBD2	TRBV10-1	.	TRBJ2-3	15	TGCGCCAGCAGCGGAGCGGGAACCGGCACAGATACGCAGTATTTT	CASSGAGTGTDTQYF
.	TRBV18	many	TRBJ2-5	14	TGTGCCAGCTCACCGAAGACGGCCCAAGAGACCCAGTACTTC	CASSPKTAQETQYF
.	TRBV5-1	few	TRBJ2-1	13	TGCGCCAGCTCCCCCTTACAGGGTAATGAGCAGTTCTTC	CASSPLQGNEQFF
TRBD1	TRBV11-2	many	TRBJ2-3	15	TGTGCCAGCAGCCCACAGGGGCTATCGGCAGATACGCAGTATTTT	CASSPQGLSADTQYF
TRBD1	TRBV19	.	TRBJ1-5	14	TGTGCCACCGGACAGGGTCTTAGCAATCAGCCCCAGCATTTT	CATGQGLSNQPQHF
.	TRBV10-2	.	TRBJ2-3	13	TGCGCCAGCAGTGAGTTGGGTTCAGATACGCAGTATTTT	CASSELGSDTQYF
.	TRBV3-1	.	TRBJ1-1	12	TGTGCCACACAGGCCCCGGGAACTGAAGCTTTCTTT	CATQAPGTEAFF
.	TRBV7-9	many	TRBJ2-1	13	TGTGCCAGCAGACTCGCCCCCGGGATTGAGCAGTTCTTC	CASRLAPGIEQFF
.	TRBV7-2	.	TRBJ2-6	16	TGTGCCAGCAGCTTAGGGCAGGTCTCTGGGGCCAACGTCCTGACTTTC	CASSLGQVSGANVLTF
.	TRBV7-9	.	TRBJ2-1	14	TGTGCCAGCAGCCCGTGGGGTAGCAACAATGAGCAGTTCTTC	CASSPWGSNNEQFF
.	TRBV6-1	.	TRBJ1-2	15	TGTGCCAGCAGTGAAGCCCGGCAGGCCCCCTATGGCTACACCTTC	CASSEARQAPYGYTF
TRBD2	TRBV20-1	.	TRBJ2-3	17	TGCAGTGCTGGGGGACTAGCGGGAGGGCGAGGTGTAGATACGCAGTATTTT	CSAGGLAGGRGVDTQYF
TRBD1	TRBV3-1	once	TRBJ1-3	17	TGTGCCAGCAGCCTTATAAATAACTGGGACAGAGGAAACACCATATATTTT	CASSLINNWDRGNTIYF
TRBD1	TRBV28	many	TRBJ2-7	14	TGTGCCAGCAGTCCCCCGGGACAGAATTACGAGCAGTACTTC	CASSPPGQNYEQYF
TRBD1	TRBV29-1	.	TRBJ1-1	15	TGCAGCGTCACCGGGACAGGGGGCGCGGGGACTGAAGCTTTCTTT	CSVTGTGGAGTEAFF
.	TRBV7-9	few	TRBJ1-1	14	TGTGCCAGCAGCGGGAAAGGTTCGAACACTGAAGCTTTCTTT	CASSGKGSNTEAFF
.	TRBV29-1	few	TRBJ1-1	13	TGCAGCCCATCGTGGGCAGAGAACACTGAAGCTTTCTTT	CSPSWAENTEAFF
TRBD1	TRBV5-6	.	TRBJ1-1	13	TGTGCCAGCAGCCCAGGGACAGGGACCTCAGCTTTCTTT	CASSPGTGTSAFF
TRBD1	TRBV7-6	few	TRBJ2-7	15	TGTGCCAGCAGCCCTAGCGGGACAGGGGGTTACGAGCAGTACTTC	CASSPSGTGGYEQYF
.	TRBV27	few	TRBJ2-7	16	TGTGCCAGCTCTTCTCCAGGACTCTCAGGATCCTACGAGCAGTACTTC	CASSSPGLSGSYEQYF
.	TRBV6-5	few	TRBJ1-3	14	TGTGCCAGCAGGCAAGGCCACTCTGGAAACACCATATATTTT	CASRQGHSGNTIYF
TRBD2	TRBV20-1	.	TRBJ2-4	14	TGCAGTGCTAGAGAGGGGACTAGCAAACACATTCAGTACTTC	CSAREGTSKHIQYF
.	TRBV3-1	once	TRBJ2-7	15	TGTGCCAGCAGTGGAAGGACTTCCCTTGCCTACGAGCAGTACTTC	CASSGRTSLAYEQYF
TRBD1	TRBV29-1	.	TRBJ2-7	16	TGCAGCGTCGCGGACAGGCCCCACCACCGAGTTCCGGAGCAGTACTTC	CSVADRPHHRVPEQYF
.	TRBV11-1	many	TRBJ2-3	16	TGTGCCAGCAGCTTAGAAGGTCAGCGGCGCACAGATACGCAGTATTTT	CASSLEGQRRTDTQYF
TRBD1	TRBV29-1	.	TRBJ1-2	13	TGCAGCGTTGAAGGACAGGGCATAGGAGGCTACACCTTC	CSVEGQGIGGYTF
.	TRBV7-2	many	TRBJ1-3	14	TGTGCCAGCAGCTTAGAGAGCTCTGGAAACACCATATATTTT	CASSLESSGNTIYF
TRBD2	TRBV7-2	.	TRBJ2-3	16	TGTGCCAGCAGCTTAAAAGTGGGCGGGAGCCCAGATACGCAGTATTTT	CASSLKVGGSPDTQYF
.	TRBV27	.	TRBJ2-7	13	TGTGCCGCGGCGGGGGCGGCCTACCGCGAGCAGTACTTC	CAAAGAAYREQYF
.	TRBV28	.	TRBJ1-1	13	TGTGCCAGCAGCCCACCCCCATACACTGAAGCTTTCTTT	CASSPPPYTEAFF
.	TRBV6-6	many	TRBJ1-2	13	TGTGCCAGCAGTTACTCCCAGAACTATGGCTACACCTTC	CASSYSQNYGYTF
.	TRBV7-8	.	TRBJ2-7	14	TGTGCCAGCGGAGTCGGACGGTTGTCCTACGAGCAGTACTTC	CASGVGRLSYEQYF
.	TRBV29-1	few	TRBJ2-5	10	TGCAGCGCCGGCATGGAGACCCAGTACTTC	CSAGMETQYF
TRBD2	TRBV6-2/TRBV6-3	few	TRBJ2-1	15	TGTGCCAGCAGCTCAAGCGGGGTCCAGAACAATGAGCAGTTCTTC	CASSSSGVQNNEQFF
TRBD1	TRBV29-1	few	TRBJ2-7	13	TGCAGCGGCAGGGGGACCCACTCCTACGAGCAGTACTTC	CSGRGTHSYEQYF
.	TRBV20-1	few	TRBJ1-3	15	TGCAGTGCTAGTTTTCAGGTTACCTCTGGAAACACCATATATTTT	CSASFQVTSGNTIYF
TRBD1	TRBV5-1	many	TRBJ2-7	14	TGCGCCAGCAGACCCGGGACAGGGGTGGACGAGCAGTACTTC	CASRPGTGVDEQYF
.	TRBV3-1	.	TRBJ2-7	12	TGTGCCAGCAGCCTGCGGACAGCCGAGCAGTACTTC	CASSLRTAEQYF
.	TRBV7-9	many	TRBJ2-5	15	TGTGCCAGCAGCTTACTCGACAGGAACCAAGAGACCCAGTACTTC	CASSLLDRNQETQYF
.	TRBV5-1	.	TRBJ2-1	16	TGCGCCAGCAGCTTGAGTCAGCTCCACTCCTACAATGAGCAATTCTTC	CASSLSQLHSYNEQFF
.	TRBV20-1	few	TRBJ2-7	11	TGCAGTGCAGAGAGGTCGTACGAGCAGTACTTC	CSAERSYEQYF
.	TRBV7-2	many	TRBJ2-6	18	TGTGCCAGCAGCTTACAGGGGACCCTACGTTCTGGGGCCAACGTCCTGACTTTC	CASSLQGTLRSGANVLTF
TRBD2	TRBV29-1	.	TRBJ2-5	13	TGCAGCGTTCAGACTAGCGGTCAAGAGACCCAGTACTTC	CSVQTSGQETQYF
.	TRBV5-4	.	TRBJ2-1	13	TGTGCCAGCAGCGGGGAGCCTAGAGATGAGCAGTTCTTC	CASSGEPRDEQFF
TRBD1	TRBV7-9	few	TRBJ2-5	16	TGTGCCAGCAGCGTTAGACAGGGCGTCGTTTTGTCGGCCCAGTACTTC	CASSVRQGVVLSAQYF
.	TRBV10-2	.	TRBJ1-2	12	TGCGCCTCACCCATAAGCTACTATGGCTACACCTTC	CASPISYYGYTF
.	TRBV20-1	few	TRBJ1-5	12	TGCAGTGCTAGGAGCCTGGGGCAGCCCCAGCATTTT	CSARSLGQPQHF
.	TRBV11-2	.	TRBJ2-3	17	TGTGCCAGCAGTCTTTCGTTAGGGACTTCTAGCACAGATACGCAGTATTTT	CASSLSLGTSSTDTQYF